The rows below give T cell receptor beta chains drawn from one sample of a study of graft-versus-host responses after intestinal transplantation. No antigen has been identified for these receptors. The assay was immunoSEQ multiplex PCR, and TCRdb's table has in-frame clones only and misses some. Counted here are approximately 75,000 clones, 90% to 95% occurring once; the ten biggest clones make up around 0.57%. This specimen was unstimulated CD8+ T cells sorted from spleen or lymph node cells, taken before intestinal transplant. Source of these receptors: a human donor who received an intestinal transplant. Each CDR3 is given without its conserved first and last residue. Each record gives: CDR3 length, D gene, V gene, CDR3 protein. D genes are given only for firm matches.

cdr3_length: 13
d_call: -
v_call: TRBV29-1
cdr3_aa: SVEVISSGANVLT

cdr3_length: 12
d_call: -
v_call: TRBV5-6
cdr3_aa: ASSPNRVHTEAF

cdr3_length: 12
d_call: -
v_call: TRBV13
cdr3_aa: ASSISGRTYEQY

cdr3_length: 11
d_call: -
v_call: TRBV4-1
cdr3_aa: ASSQGENTEAF

cdr3_length: 12
d_call: -
v_call: TRBV6-1
cdr3_aa: ASRDNPSTDTQY

cdr3_length: 13
d_call: -
v_call: TRBV27
cdr3_aa: ASSFYAQGLDGYT

cdr3_length: 12
d_call: -
v_call: TRBV7-9
cdr3_aa: ASSPHFSGNTIY

cdr3_length: 14
d_call: -
v_call: TRBV11-2
cdr3_aa: ASPPQGYSGANVLT

cdr3_length: 10
d_call: -
v_call: TRBV27
cdr3_aa: ASSLINSPLH

cdr3_length: 13
d_call: TRBD2
v_call: TRBV6-1
cdr3_aa: ASGGPGTSLYEQY

cdr3_length: 13
d_call: -
v_call: TRBV19
cdr3_aa: ASSIRPELVQPQH

cdr3_length: 16
d_call: -
v_call: TRBV4-1
cdr3_aa: ASSQDGPLDYWSYEQY

cdr3_length: 10
d_call: -
v_call: TRBV2
cdr3_aa: ASLTGGYEQY